Shown below are 3 T cell receptor beta chains from a single sample sequenced in a study of T cell changes during pregnancy in multiple sclerosis. The repertoire was sequenced with immunoSEQ multiplex PCR; TCRdb's copy has only in-frame clones and lacks some. Of some 73,000 clones in the sample, 85% to 95% were seen once. This specimen was peripheral blood, taken in the third trimester of pregnancy. These receptors were obtained from a female donor in good health, enrolled as a control in a pregnancy study.

J is TRBJ2-2 and V is TRBV4-1; 8 positions agree with TRBD2. The CDR3 extends over 15 amino acids. CDR1 and CDR2 from the germline V gene are MGHRA and YSYEKL. V dropped 0 bases and J dropped 3; count of bases not matched to a gene: 0. The CDR3 loop reads CASSQEAGDTGELFF. The CDR3 DNA reads as TGCGCCAGCAGCCAAGAAGCGGGAGACACCGGGGAGCTGTTTTTT.

This clone was found once. V and J are TRBV30 and TRBJ2-2, with a tentative D call TRBD1 (6 bases). V lost 1 base and J 4 bases, leaving 13 bases between the germline ends. Germline CDR1 is GTSNPN and CDR2 is SVGIG (reference sequence). This CDR3 is built from 15 residues. The CDR3 region has the DNA TGTGCCTGGAGTGGGTCCAGGGGTGGCACCGGGGAGCTGTTTTTT. Translating gives CAWSGSRGGTGELFF.

The chain employs TRBV11-2 and TRBJ2-7; TRBD1 matches 8 bases. The CDR3 extends over 13 amino acids. Losses at the gene ends were 5 bases for V and 6 bases for J; bases not matched to a gene: 6. Per germline, CDR1 SGHAT and CDR2 FQNNGV. The CDR3 loop is CASSARTGGEQYF. For the CDR3, the DNA is TGTGCCAGCAGCGCCCGAACAGGGGGCGAGCAGTACTTC. Complete variable domain (other parts from reference TRBV11-2 and TRBJ2-7): EAGVAQSPRYKIIEKRQSVAFWCNPISGHATLYWYQQILGQGPKLLIQFQNNGVVDDSQLPKDRFSAERLKGVDSTLKIQPAKLEDSAVYLCASSARTGGEQYFGPGTRLTVT.